This T cell receptor beta chain was sequenced for a study of CD8 T cells in ankylosing spondylitis (dated by TCRdb to about 2017). Regarding the research as a whole: T cell receptor beta repertoires were profiled in healthy donors and ankylosing spondylitis patients so that disease-linked TCR variants could be found. In total, the full study cohort was made up of some 100 healthy donors and more than 20 ankylosing spondylitis patients. Peripheral blood was sampled, and synovial fluid was additionally collected from ankylosing spondylitis patients. General findings and caveats noted by the study authors: Some motif variants were previously reported in synovial fluid and blood of reactive arthritis patients, suggesting common disease-initiation mechanisms. The disease-linked clones were reported as significantly enriched in matched synovial fluid samples from ankylosing spondylitis patients. The disease-linked clones had a CD8+ phenotype and were found at relatively low frequencies in peripheral blood. Blood from ankylosing spondylitis patients appeared to be characterized by a TCR beta motif made up of under ten highly homologous amino acid variants.

This clonotype was seen repeatedly, ten times or more. Its target antigen remains unknown. No per-base quality is available; no much larger clone lies one base away. The CDR3 contains 17 residues, cysteine and phenylalanine counted. The DNA shown is the 51-base CDR3, in frame from base 1. The germline V and J ends show losses of 1 base and 5 bases respectively, and no gene match explains 8 bases of the junction. The CDR1 and CDR2 encoded by the germline V gene are LGHNA and YSLEER. These reads were obtained on an Illumina HiSeq 2500. Quantitative 5'-RACE with molecular barcodes was the method used to prepare the TCR beta libraries. The authors' pipeline ran thus. A new computational method, built on a probabilistic model of VDJ rearrangement, was used to identify disease-linked TCR variants. TCRdb passed the public sequencing reads through fastp at Q25 and MiXCR, retaining productive beta sequences. Every distinct CDR3 protein forms one entry, paired with its most common genes and DNA. TCRdb's processing, not the study's, gives the V and J calls here. The sample table shows about 36,000 distinct CDR3 sequences, and 4.5% to 6% are seen once. The leading ten clones occupy about 12% of the sample.

The chain is made from TRBV4-3 and TRBJ2-5, with 12 bases in between that match TRBD2. Sequencing input: blood, either unsorted or a sorted T cell fraction (not recorded which). This TCR came from a male donor with ankylosing spondylitis or in good health (not recorded which). The CDR3 region reads CASSQGFTSGGLETQYF. In nucleotides, the sequence is TGCGCCAGCAGCCAAGGTTTTACTAGCGGGGGGCTGGAGACCCAGTACTTC.